The 26 T cell receptor beta chains given below trace back to one sample, sequenced in a study of blood T cell repertoires in COVID-19. The data were produced by immunoSEQ multiplex PCR, yet TCRdb's version contains in-frame clones alone and is incomplete. The table has roughly 87,000 clones, roughly 70% seen once. The sequenced sample was peripheral blood. These receptors were taken from a woman of 80 years or more with acute or convalescent COVID-19.

This clone appeared a single time. Other DNA sequences in this sample translate to the same CDR3. V usage is TRBV12-3 or TRBV12-4 and J usage is TRBJ1-2; 9 bases map to TRBD1. The CDR3 extends over 13 amino acids. V gave up 5 bases and J gave up 4 bases; unmatched junction bases: 2. CDR3 sequence (DNA): TGTGCCAGCAGTCTGGGACAGGGCTATGGCTACACCTTC. Residues: CASSLGQGYGYTF.

The genes are TRBV28 and TRBJ2-5, with D possibly matching TRBD2 (7 bases). V lost 2 bases and J lost 5, with 12 bases in between. The CDR3 covers 14 residues. Looked up from germline, CDR1 is MDHEN and CDR2 is SYDVKM. CDR3: CASSLGGAQETQYF. CDR3 in DNA: TGTGCCAGCAGTTTAGGGGGGGCCCAGGAGACCCAGTACTTC.

The chain employs TRBV20-1 and TRBJ2-5; perhaps TRBD1 as D (6 bases). The CDR3 extends over 11 amino acids. V gave up 7 bases and J gave up 3 bases, with 9 bases separating them. Germline V gene data show CDR1 as DFQATT and CDR2 as SNEGSKA (reference sequence). CDR3 amino acids: CSGQVEETQYF. CDR3 DNA sequence: TGCAGTGGACAGGTAGAAGAGACCCAGTACTTC.

The chain links TRBV7-8 to TRBJ1-1; 7 bases line up with TRBD1. The germline V gene has CDR1 SGHVS and CDR2 FQNEAQ. V shed 4 bases and J 6 bases; nucleotides not matched to a gene: 8. This CDR3 spans 14 amino acids. The CDR3: CASSSTFQGAEAFF. In DNA, the CDR3 is TGTGCCAGCAGCTCAACCTTTCAGGGGGCTGAAGCTTTCTTT.

The chain employs TRBV9 and TRBJ1-1; D is uncertain. CDR1 and CDR2 from the germline V gene are SGDLS and YYNGEE. The V and J ends lost 4 bases and 2 bases respectively, with 12 bases between them. The CDR3 is made up of 14 amino acids. In nucleotides, the CDR3 is TGTGCCAGCAGCCCCGAAGACTTTAACACTGAAGCTTTCTTT. The encoded protein is CASSPEDFNTEAFF.

The V gene is TRBV6-2 or TRBV6-3, the J gene TRBJ1-5; D gene unclear. Deletions cut 4 bases from V and 0 bases from J, with 16 bases between. Per the germline V gene, CDR1 is MNHEY and CDR2 is SVGEGT. The CDR3 is 17 residues long. The CDR3 here is CASSSVSGLGSNQPQHF. The CDR3 DNA sequence: TGTGCCAGCAGTTCGGTCTCAGGCCTCGGTAGCAATCAGCCCCAGCATTTT.

The chain combines TRBV24-1 with TRBJ1-1, with a possible D match to TRBD1 (5 bases). This CDR3 has 12 residues. Germline assignment: CDR1 KGHDR and CDR2 SFDVKD. V lost 3 bases to trimming and J lost 8 bases, with 9 bases between them. CDR3 protein: CATSDPGGEAFF. The CDR3 DNA reads as TGTGCCACCAGTGATCCGGGGGGGGAAGCTTTCTTT.

J is TRBJ1-2 and V is TRBV5-1; 10 bases are a match to TRBD1. The J segment lost 4 bases and the V segment lost 4 bases, leaving 7 bases of the junction unmatched. The CDR3 loop spans 15 amino acids. Germline assignment: CDR1 SGHRS and CDR2 YFSETQ. Here the CDR3 reads CASSRGTGEGYGYTF. In nucleotides, the CDR3 is TGCGCCAGCAGCCGCGGGACAGGGGAAGGCTATGGCTACACCTTC.

This clone was observed a few times. The rearrangement links TRBV5-6 to TRBJ1-3; unclear D gene. V was trimmed by 0 bases and J by 4 bases, leaving 5 bases between them. The CDR3 has 13 residues. Germline lookup yields CDR1 SGHDT and CDR2 YYEEEE. CDR3 nucleotides: TGTGCCAGCAGCTTGGAGGAGGGAAACACCATATATTTT. Amino acids: CASSLEEGNTIYF.

The chain has TRBV7-3 and TRBJ1-2; possible D gene TRBD1, 5 bases. Looked up from germline, CDR1 is SGHTA and CDR2 is FQGTGA. CDR3 length equals 17 residues. Trimming removed 7 bases from V and 8 bases from J, with 29 bases in between. The CDR3 region has the DNA TGTGCCAGCATCCCTATCCTGGGGCAGGGAATTTATTACGGCTACACCTTC. Its translation: CASIPILGQGIYYGYTF. Drawing the rest from reference TRBV7-3 and TRBJ1-2, the complete variable domain is GAGVSQTPSNKVTEKGKYVELRCDPISGHTALYWYRQSLGQGPEFLIYFQGTGAADDSGLPNDRFFAVRPEGSVSTLKIQRTERGDSAVYLCASIPILGQGIYYGYTFGSGTRLTVV.

The rearrangement joins TRBV6-2 or TRBV6-3 to TRBJ2-4; TRBD1 might be the D (6 bases). This CDR3 contains 14 residues. The V end lost 5 bases, the J end lost 8 bases, and 16 bases lay between the germline ends. Germline V gene data show CDR1 as MNHEY and CDR2 as SVGEGT. The CDR3 region is CASSDDRLTDIQYF. The CDR3 region has the DNA TGTGCCAGCAGTGACGACAGGTTAACGGACATTCAGTACTTC.

This chain uses TRBV27 with TRBJ1-1, with TRBD1 matching over 7 bases. The CDR3 is 15 residues long. Germline-derived CDR1 and CDR2 are MNHEY and SMNVEV (reference sequence). Losses at the gene ends were 0 bases for V and 11 bases for J; bases not matched to a gene: 12. CDR3 bases: TGTGCCAGCAGTTTATCGCCCGGGACAGCCCTGAAGGCTTTCTTT. Protein product: CASSLSPGTALKAFF.

This chain joins TRBV27 and TRBJ2-7; 12 bases match TRBD1. The CDR3 runs to 15 residues. Unmatched junction bases numbered 11, after V lost 7 bases and J lost 7 bases. Looked up from germline, CDR1 is MNHEY and CDR2 is SMNVEV (reference sequence). This CDR3 is CASTLSRDRGREQYF. Written as DNA, the CDR3 is TGTGCCAGCACCTTAAGCAGGGACAGGGGGCGGGAGCAGTACTTC.

This clone has just one count. The chain is built from TRBV6-1 and TRBJ1-1; tentatively, D is TRBD1 (6 bases). Germline CDR1 and CDR2: MNHNS and SASEGT. This CDR3 contains 14 residues. Trimming cost V 6 bases and J 5 bases, with 16 bases left between them. The CDR3 loop reads CASRTQGSGTEAFF. CDR3 in DNA: TGTGCCAGCAGGACACAGGGTTCGGGGACTGAAGCTTTCTTT.

V usage is TRBV5-1 and J usage is TRBJ1-2; D is undetermined. Per the germline V gene, CDR1 is SGHRS and CDR2 is YFSETQ. Trimming took 0 bases from V and 3 from J, leaving 12 bases between them. This CDR3 has 15 amino acids. The CDR3 DNA follows: TGCGCCAGCAGCTTGGATCGCCCGAGCGACTATGGCTACACCTTC. Translating it yields CASSLDRPSDYGYTF.

This chain links TRBV18 with TRBJ2-3; D ambiguous. In germline, CDR1 is KGHSH, CDR2 LQKENI. V lost 3 bases, J lost 0 bases, and 13 bases lay in between. This CDR3 comprises 16 residues. In DNA form, the CDR3 reads TGTGCCAGCTCACCCACCCAACAGAGAAGCACAGATACGCAGTATTTT. Its protein product is CASSPTQQRSTDTQYF.

This rearrangement joins TRBV5-1 to TRBJ1-2, with D perhaps matching TRBD1 (5 bases). Germline V lookup: CDR1 SGHRS, CDR2 YFSETQ. CDR3 length: 14 residues. The V end lost 4 bases, the J end lost 2 bases, and 12 bases lay between the germline ends. DNA of the CDR3: TGCGCCAGCAGCGACCAGGGTCCGAACTATGGCTACACCTTC. This encodes CASSDQGPNYGYTF.

The V and J genes are TRBV18 and TRBJ1-6; D gene ambiguous. The CDR3 length is 15 residues. Deletions cut 5 bases from V and 6 bases from J, with 14 bases between. CDR1 and CDR2 from the germline V gene are KGHSH and LQKENI. The CDR3 region has the DNA TGTGCCAGCTCAGGGTCGGGAAACCTTAATTCACCCCTCCACTTT. Its protein product is CASSGSGNLNSPLHF.

The genes are TRBV9 and TRBJ2-2; D gene unclear. Germline CDR1 is SGDLS and CDR2 is YYNGEE. The CDR3 is 13 amino acids. V lost 0 bases and J 7 bases, leaving 7 bases between the germline ends. CDR3 coding DNA: TGTGCCAGCAGCGTAGCTGCAGGCGGGGAGCTGTTTTTT. This encodes CASSVAAGGELFF. The variable domain in full, with the rest retrieved from reference TRBV9 and TRBJ2-2, is DSGVTQTPKHLITATGQRVTLRCSPRSGDLSVYWYQQSLDQGLQFLIQYYNGEERAKGNILERFSAQQFPDLHSELNLSSLELGDSALYFCASSVAAGGELFFGEGSRLTVL.

This chain joins TRBV27 and TRBJ1-1; tentatively, D is TRBD1 (5 bases). Germline V gene data show CDR1 as MNHEY and CDR2 as SMNVEV (reference sequence). V was shortened by 6 bases and J by 4 bases, with 12 bases between the two germline ends. The CDR3 sequence is 13 residues long. The CDR3 bases are TGTGCCAGCAGACGTCAGGGAAGCACTGAAGCTTTCTTT. Translated: CASRRQGSTEAFF.

J is TRBJ1-1 and V is TRBV6-5; 11 bases map to TRBD1. Trimming cost V 6 bases and J 5 bases; bases outside gene matches: 2. The CDR3 is made up of 13 amino acids. Germline lookup yields CDR1 MNHEY and CDR2 SVGAGI. CDR3 nucleotide sequence: TGTGCCAGCAGGGACAGGGGGCTTACTGAAGCTTTCTTT. This translates into CASRDRGLTEAFF.

This chain joins TRBV5-1 and TRBJ2-3; TRBD1 matches 8 bases. V gave up 4 bases and J gave up 2 bases; unmatched junction bases: 9. Germline V gene lookup returns CDR1 SGHRS and CDR2 YFSETQ. This CDR3 comprises 16 residues. CDR3: CASSPGTGLYTDTQYF. CDR3 bases: TGCGCCAGCAGCCCCGGGACAGGCCTTTACACAGATACGCAGTATTTT.

On this clone: The junction differs from germline at one of its ends, possibly a read error. V and J are TRBV5-1 and TRBJ1-1; D is undetermined. The CDR3 length is 14 residues. In germline, CDR1 is SGHRS, CDR2 YFSETQ. The CDR3 sequence is CASTLESWSTEAFF. The DNA for the CDR3 is TGCGCCAGCACCTTGGAGAGTTGGAGCACTGAAGCTTTCTTT.

The chain carries TRBV5-1 and TRBJ1-3, with 7 positions matching TRBD1. After removal of 4 bases from V and 4 bases from J, the junction contained 2 bases not matched to a gene. The length of the CDR3 is 13 residues. From germline, CDR1 is SGHRS and CDR2 YFSETQ. The CDR3 sequence is CASSETGGNTIYF. The CDR3 nucleotides read TGCGCCAGCAGCGAGACAGGGGGAAACACCATATATTTT.

The V gene is TRBV5-1, the J gene TRBJ2-1; 8 nucleotides line up with TRBD1. V shed 4 bases and J 2 bases; nucleotides not matched to a gene: 8. The CDR3 runs 16 residues. Germline assignment: CDR1 SGHRS and CDR2 YFSETQ. The CDR3: CASSPAGQVTYNEQFF. CDR3 nucleotides: TGCGCCAGCAGCCCGGCGGGACAGGTGACCTACAATGAGCAGTTCTTC.

This chain joins TRBV10-3 and TRBJ2-3; 11 nucleotides match TRBD2. The CDR3 has 15 amino acids. Germline CDR1 and CDR2: ENHRY and SYGVKD. Losses at the gene ends were 5 bases for V and 5 bases for J; bases not matched to a gene: 6. Here the CDR3 reads CAISRSSGGQDTQYF. The CDR3 DNA is TGTGCCATCAGTAGATCTAGCGGGGGGCAAGATACGCAGTATTTT.